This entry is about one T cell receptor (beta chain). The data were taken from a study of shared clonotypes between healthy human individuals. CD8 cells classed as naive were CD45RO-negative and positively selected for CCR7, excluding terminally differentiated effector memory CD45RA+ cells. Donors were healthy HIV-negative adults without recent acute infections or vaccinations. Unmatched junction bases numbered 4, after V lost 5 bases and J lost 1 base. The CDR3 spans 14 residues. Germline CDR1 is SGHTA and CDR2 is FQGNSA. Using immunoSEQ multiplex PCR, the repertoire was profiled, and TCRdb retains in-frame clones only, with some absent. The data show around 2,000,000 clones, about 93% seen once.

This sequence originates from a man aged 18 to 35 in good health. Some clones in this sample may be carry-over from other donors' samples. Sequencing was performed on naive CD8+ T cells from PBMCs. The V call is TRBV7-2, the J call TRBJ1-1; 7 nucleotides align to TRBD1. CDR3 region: CASSLTGRNTEAFF. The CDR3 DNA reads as TGTGCCAGCAGCCTGACAGGGCGGAACACTGAAGCTTTCTTT. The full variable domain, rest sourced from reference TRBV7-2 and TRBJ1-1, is GAGVSQSPSNKVTEKGKDVELRCDPISGHTALYWYRQSLGQGLEFLIYFQGNSAPDKSGLPSDRFSAERTGGSVSTLTIQRTQQEDSAVYLCASSLTGRNTEAFFGQGTRLTVV.